The 28 T cell receptor beta chains below come from one sample, sequenced in a study of T cell repertoires in cytomegalovirus infection. MiXCR, run by TCRdb on the reads, gives a single entry per CDR3 protein. The table lists 200,000 to 250,000 distinct CDR3 sequences, roughly 20% of them singletons, with 15% to 20% in the top ten. The sequenced material came from CD8+ T cells from PBMCs. The receptors originated from a human donor in good health (CMV status not recorded). Some clones in this sample may be carry-over from other donors' samples.

Of note for this clonotype: Here the CDR3 omits its conserved ending phenylalanine or tryptophan, so a read error is the likely source. The rearrangement links TRBV28 to TRBJ1-2; unclear D gene. With 6 bases removed from V and 4 bases from J, the gap between germline ends came to 9 bases. Germline V gene sequence: CDR1 MDHEN, CDR2 SYDVKM. CDR3 length: 12 residues. The CDR3 sequence is CASSAGPYGYTV. CDR3 sequence (DNA): TGTGCCAGCAGCGCGGGTCCCTATGGCTACACCGTC.

There are a few counts of this clonotype. The chain couples TRBV20-1 to TRBJ2-7; D not certain. Germline V lookup: CDR1 DFQATT, CDR2 SNEGSKA (reference sequence). The CDR3 totals 13 residues. V lost 3 bases and J lost 0, with 9 bases in between. The CDR3 spells CSASNFRSYEQYF. In nucleotides, the CDR3 is TGCAGTGCTAGTAACTTTCGCTCCTACGAGCAGTACTTC.

The rearrangement joins TRBV25-1 to TRBJ1-1, with a tentative D call TRBD1 (5 bases). Trimming stripped 7 bases from V and 4 bases from J, with 13 bases between. CDR1 and CDR2 (germline): MGHDK, SYGVNS. The CDR3 covers 13 residues. Here the CDR3 DNA reads TGTGCCAGCACTCCGGCGGGGGGCACTGAAGCTTTCTTT. Its protein product is CASTPAGGTEAFF.

This clonotype has only a few counts. V and J are TRBV9 and TRBJ1-2; TRBD1 matches 9 bases. The CDR3 loop spans 16 amino acids. The V gene end was trimmed by 3 bases and the J gene end by 0 bases; junction bases not matched to a gene: 6. Looked up from germline, CDR1 is SGDLS and CDR2 is YYNGEE. DNA for the CDR3: TGTGCCAGCAGCGGCCGGGACAGGGCATCTAACTATGGCTACACCTTC. Translated, it gives CASSGRDRASNYGYTF.

This clonotype was observed many times. This chain uses TRBV7-9 with TRBJ2-3; D might be TRBD1 or TRBD2, each matching 7 bases. V lost 8 bases and J 5 bases, leaving 17 bases between the germline ends. The CDR3 has 14 amino acids. Germline assignment: CDR1 SEHNR and CDR2 FQNEAQ (reference sequence). CDR3 DNA sequence: TGTGCCAGCCAGGGGGGGGCCCTCAGAGATACGCAGTATTTT. As protein: CASQGGALRDTQYF.

This clonotype was recorded many times. The chain uses TRBV7-2 and TRBJ1-6; D possibly corresponds to TRBD1 (6 bases). Per germline, CDR1 SGHTA and CDR2 FQGNSA. V gave up 5 bases and J gave up 10 bases, with 18 bases separating them. The CDR3 sequence is 15 residues long. Written as DNA, the CDR3 is TGTGCCAGCAGCGTCCCGGGACAAGCTAGCTCACCCCTCCACTTT. This codes for CASSVPGQASSPLHF.

This clonotype turned up a few times. The chain is built from TRBV28 and TRBJ1-5; D not resolved. CDR1 and CDR2 (germline): MDHEN, SYDVKM. V was shortened by 6 bases and J by 3 bases, with 9 bases between the two germline ends. This CDR3 has 13 amino acids. DNA of the CDR3: TGTGCCAGCAGCAACCCCAACAATCAGCCCCAGCATTTT. Translated, it gives CASSNPNNQPQHF.

The chain links TRBV28 to TRBJ1-3; maybe TRBD1 (6 bases). The germline gives CDR1 MDHEN, CDR2 SYDVKM. V dropped 1 base and J dropped 0 bases, with 10 bases sitting between them. The CDR3 has 16 residues. The CDR3 is CASSLSDRPSGNTIYF. CDR3 nucleotide sequence: TGTGCCAGCAGTTTATCGGACAGACCCTCTGGAAACACCATATATTTT.

Concerning this clonotype itself: Just one base apart from a much larger clone, this may be a read error. The CDR3 region is CALTLLVGNEQFF. The CDR3 bases are TGTGCCCTCACGTTACTAGTTGGCAATGAGCAGTTCTTC. The chain recombines TRBV7-9 with TRBJ2-1, with a possible D match to TRBD2 (5 bases). CDR3 length: 13 amino acids. Per the germline V gene, CDR1 is SEHNR and CDR2 is FQNEAQ (reference sequence). The V end lost 11 bases, the J end lost 6 bases, and 17 bases lay between the germline ends. Supplemented by reference TRBV7-9 and TRBJ2-1, the full variable domain reads DTGVSQNPRHKITKRGQNVTFRCDPISEHNRLYWYRQTLGQGPEFLTYFQNEAQLEKSRLLSDRFSAERPKGSFSTLEIQRTEQGDSAMYLCALTLLVGNEQFFGPGTRLTVL.

The chain joins TRBV12-3 or TRBV12-4 to TRBJ1-2; D is uncertain. This CDR3 is built from 13 residues. V was clipped by 4 bases and J by 5 bases, with 11 bases between them. The CDR3 DNA follows: TGTGCCAGCAGTTCACCCGTATGGTATGGCTACACCTTC. Its translation: CASSSPVWYGYTF.

This clonotype has more than one count but fewer than ten. The chain recombines TRBV6-5 with TRBJ1-6; no clear D gene. The CDR3 runs to 18 residues. V shed 0 bases and J shed 0 bases, with 12 bases lying between them. Germline-derived CDR1 and CDR2 are MNHEY and SVGAGI. The chain's CDR3 is CASSYSRALSSYNSPLHF. CDR3 nucleotides: TGTGCCAGCAGTTACTCAAGGGCCTTGAGCTCCTATAATTCACCCCTCCACTTT.

There are a few counts of this clonotype. This chain uses TRBV5-1 with TRBJ1-4; perhaps TRBD1 as D (5 bases). Germline lookup yields CDR1 SGHRS and CDR2 YFSETQ. The CDR3 loop spans 14 amino acids. Trimming pared 3 bases from V and 7 bases from J, leaving 13 bases between. In DNA form, the CDR3 reads TGCGCCAGCAGCTCTTTGGGGGGGAGTGAAAAACTGTTTTTT. Encoded protein: CASSSLGGSEKLFF.

The V call is TRBV7-9, the J call TRBJ1-1; D is possibly TRBD1 (6 bases). Trimming pared 6 bases from V and 1 base from J, leaving 15 bases between. The CDR3 length is 15 residues. Germline assignment: CDR1 SEHNR and CDR2 FQNEAQ (reference sequence). The CDR3 nucleotides read TGTGCCAGCAGGGTGCCGGACAGCTCGAACACTGAAGCTTTCTTT. Translation gives CASRVPDSSNTEAFF.

There are a few counts of this clonotype. The chain has TRBV7-9 and TRBJ2-5; possible D gene TRBD2, 5 bases. Germline V CDR1 and CDR2: SEHNR, FQNEAQ (reference sequence). CDR3 length equals 13 residues. The V gene lost 4 bases and the J gene lost 1 base, with 7 bases spanning the gap. CDR3 in DNA: TGTGCCAGCAGCTGGGGAGCCCAAGAGACCCAGTACTTC. It specifies CASSWGAQETQYF.

Concerning this clonotype: This sequence may be a read error, since a much larger clone differs from it by one base. The V gene is TRBV7-2, the J gene TRBJ2-7; 8 bases line up with TRBD1. CDR1 and CDR2 from the germline V gene are SGHTA and FQGNSA. V was clipped by 1 base and J by 2 bases; unmatched bases: 7. The CDR3 consists of 16 residues. CDR3 bases: TGTGCCAGCAGCTTAGAATGGGACAGGCCTACCTACGAGCAGTACTTC. This sequence encodes CASSLEWDRPTYEQYF. Based on the CDR3 plus reference TRBV7-2 and TRBJ2-7, the full variable domain is GAGVSQSPSNKVTEKGKDVELRCDPISGHTALYWYRQSLGQGLEFLIYFQGNSAPDKSGLPSDRFSAERTGGSVSTLTIQRTQQEDSAVYLCASSLEWDRPTYEQYFGPGTRLTVT.

This clonotype was seen once. V usage is TRBV10-3 and J usage is TRBJ2-1; TRBD1 or TRBD2 may be the D gene (5 bases each). The CDR3 has 14 amino acids. Trimming left V 4 bases short and J 3 bases short, with 10 bases between. Looked up from germline, CDR1 is ENHRY and CDR2 is SYGVKD. CDR3 nucleotides: TGTGCCATCAGTGCAGGGAGCAGCTACAATGAGCAGTTCTTC. This encodes CAISAGSSYNEQFF.

This clonotype was observed a few times. This chain connects TRBV12-3 or TRBV12-4 to TRBJ1-2; unclear D gene. Trimming stripped 8 bases from V and 5 bases from J, with 12 bases between. This CDR3 comprises 12 residues. The CDR3, as DNA: TGTGCCAGCGTGGGCCGGGATTATGGCTACACCTTC. This sequence encodes CASVGRDYGYTF.

The chain is built from TRBV7-6 and TRBJ2-5; D possibly matches TRBD1 or TRBD2 (5 bases each). The V and J ends lost 3 bases and 0 bases respectively, with 17 bases between them. This CDR3 is built from 17 residues. CDR1 SGHVS and CDR2 FNYEAQ come from the germline V gene. CDR3 in amino acids: CASSFPGQGSYQETQYF. CDR3 nucleotides: TGTGCCAGCAGCTTCCCGGGGCAGGGATCGTACCAAGAGACCCAGTACTTC.

The rearrangement links TRBV5-6 to TRBJ2-2; the D is unclear. The CDR3 extends over 14 amino acids. The V end lost 4 bases, the J end lost 6 bases, and 13 bases lay between the germline ends. The germline V gene has CDR1 SGHDT and CDR2 YYEEEE. CDR3 nucleotide sequence: TGTGCCAGCAGCCCCTATGTGGGCGCCGGGGAGCTGTTTTTT. Translated, it gives CASSPYVGAGELFF.

In regard to this clonotype: Sequence at one end of the junction differs from germline and may be a read error. DNA of the CDR3: TGTCCCAGCAGCGCGGGGGGAGGGGGGAGGACTGAAGCTTTCTTT. This gives the protein CPSSAGGGGRTEAFF. This sequence joins TRBV7-8 and TRBJ1-1, with D possibly being TRBD1 (6 bases). This CDR3 spans 15 amino acids. Germline lookup yields CDR1 SGHVS and CDR2 FQNEAQ.

This clonotype was seen repeatedly, ten times or more. The V call is TRBV5-1, the J call TRBJ1-1, with TRBD1 as a possible D gene (5 bases). This CDR3 comprises 14 residues. Germline CDR1 reads SGHRS; CDR2 reads YFSETQ. The V gene lost 1 base and the J gene lost 0 bases, with 7 bases spanning the gap. The CDR3 sequence: CASSLIGVNTEAFF. CDR3 in DNA: TGCGCCAGCAGCTTGATAGGGGTGAACACTGAAGCTTTCTTT.

Here the CDR3 reads CASSSETGTGRKDTDTQYF. DNA for the CDR3: TGTGCCAGTAGTTCCGAAACCGGGACAGGGAGGAAGGACACAGATACGCAGTATTTT. V and J are TRBV19 and TRBJ2-3, with 9 bases lining up with TRBD1. Germline values: CDR1 LNHDA, CDR2 SQIVND (reference sequence). V shed 5 bases, J shed 2 bases, and the junction held 17 bases outside the gene matches. The CDR3 runs 19 residues.

This clonotype was counted a few times. V usage is TRBV20-1 and J usage is TRBJ2-4; 7 bases are a match to TRBD2. The junction had 3 bases not matched to a gene; V was cut back by 1 base and J by 3 bases. The CDR3 length is 14 residues. CDR1 and CDR2 (germline): DFQATT, SNEGSKA (reference sequence). The CDR3 protein is CSARVPGGKNIQYF. DNA of the CDR3: TGCAGTGCTAGAGTCCCGGGGGGCAAAAACATTCAGTACTTC.

The rearrangement joins TRBV28 to TRBJ2-6, with unresolved D. Germline V gene lookup returns CDR1 MDHEN and CDR2 SYDVKM. The V gene lost 3 bases and the J gene lost 2 bases, with 11 bases spanning the gap. This CDR3 region has 16 residues. The CDR3 reads CASSFLVRTGANVLTF. For the CDR3, the DNA is TGTGCCAGCAGTTTCCTAGTGCGGACTGGGGCCAACGTCCTGACTTTC.

This clonotype was seen many times. This chain connects TRBV7-9 to TRBJ1-4; D is unresolved. Germline V gives CDR1 SEHNR, CDR2 FQNEAQ (reference sequence). The length of the CDR3 is 14 residues. The V end was cut by 4 bases, the J end by 3 bases, with 9 bases between. DNA of the CDR3: TGTGCCAGCAGCTCGGTCCGGGCTAATGAAAAACTGTTTTTT. Residues: CASSSVRANEKLFF.

This rearrangement joins TRBV20-1 to TRBJ1-6, with TRBD1 matching over 8 bases. This CDR3 region has 13 residues. V lost 5 bases, J lost 10 bases, and 7 bases stayed unmatched. In germline, CDR1 is DFQATT, CDR2 SNEGSKA (reference sequence). CDR3 region: CSAQGQGGSPLHF. The CDR3 nucleotides read TGCAGTGCTCAAGGACAGGGAGGGTCACCCCTCCACTTT.

This clonotype was found a few times. In DNA form, the CDR3 reads TGTGCCAGCAGTTACTCTAGCGGGGGGGCCGACGAGCAGTACTTC. It specifies CASSYSSGGADEQYF. This chain connects TRBV6-2 or TRBV6-3 to TRBJ2-7; 11 bases are shared with TRBD2. CDR3 length equals 15 residues. The V gene's germline CDR1 is MNHEY and CDR2 SVGEGT. Trimming took 0 bases from V and 5 from J; bases not matched to a gene: 3.

This chain connects TRBV7-4 to TRBJ1-2; D is unresolved. The length of the CDR3 is 15 residues. V dropped 5 bases and J dropped 0 bases, with 13 bases sitting between them. Germline V gene lookup returns CDR1 SGHVT and CDR2 SQSDAQ. CDR3 amino acids: CASSPRSPSNYGYTF. CDR3 nucleotides: TGTGCCAGCAGCCCCCGCAGCCCTTCTAACTATGGCTACACCTTC.